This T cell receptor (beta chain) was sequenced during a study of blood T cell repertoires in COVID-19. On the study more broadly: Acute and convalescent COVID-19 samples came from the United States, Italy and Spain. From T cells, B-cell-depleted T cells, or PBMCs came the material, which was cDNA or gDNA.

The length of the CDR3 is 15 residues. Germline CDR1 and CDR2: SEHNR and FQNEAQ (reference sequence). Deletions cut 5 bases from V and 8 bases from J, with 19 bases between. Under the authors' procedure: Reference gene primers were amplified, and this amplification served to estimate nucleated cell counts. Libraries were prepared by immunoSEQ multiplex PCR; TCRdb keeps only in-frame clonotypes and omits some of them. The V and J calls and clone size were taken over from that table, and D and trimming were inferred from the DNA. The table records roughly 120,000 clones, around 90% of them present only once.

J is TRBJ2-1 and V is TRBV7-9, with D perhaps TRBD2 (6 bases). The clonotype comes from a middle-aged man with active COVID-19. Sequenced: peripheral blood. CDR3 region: CASSQPGLSGHEQFF. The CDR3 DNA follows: TGTGCCAGCAGCCAACCGGGACTCTCAGGCCATGAGCAGTTCTTC. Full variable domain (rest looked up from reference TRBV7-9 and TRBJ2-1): DTGVSQNPRHKITKRGQNVTFRCDPISEHNRLYWYRQTLGQGPEFLTYFQNEAQLEKSRLLSDRFSAERPKGSFSTLEIQRTEQGDSAMYLCASSQPGLSGHEQFFGPGTRLTVL.